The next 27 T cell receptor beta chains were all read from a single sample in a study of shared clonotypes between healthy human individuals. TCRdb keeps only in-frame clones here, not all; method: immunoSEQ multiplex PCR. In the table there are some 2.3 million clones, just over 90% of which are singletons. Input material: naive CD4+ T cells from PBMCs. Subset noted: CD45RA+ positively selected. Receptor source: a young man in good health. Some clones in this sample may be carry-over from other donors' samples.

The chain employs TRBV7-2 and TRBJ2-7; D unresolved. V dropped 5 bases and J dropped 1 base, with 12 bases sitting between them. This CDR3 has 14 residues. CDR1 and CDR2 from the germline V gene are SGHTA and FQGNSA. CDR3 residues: CASSVVGGSYEQYF. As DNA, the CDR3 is TGTGCCAGCAGCGTAGTTGGCGGTTCCTACGAGCAGTACTTC.

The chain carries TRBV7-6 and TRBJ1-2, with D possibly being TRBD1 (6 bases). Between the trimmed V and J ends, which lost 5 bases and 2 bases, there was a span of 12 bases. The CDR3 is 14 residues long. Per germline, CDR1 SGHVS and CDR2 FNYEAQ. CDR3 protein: CASSKAGQNYGYTF. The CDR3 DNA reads TGTGCCAGCAGCAAAGCCGGACAGAACTATGGCTACACCTTC.

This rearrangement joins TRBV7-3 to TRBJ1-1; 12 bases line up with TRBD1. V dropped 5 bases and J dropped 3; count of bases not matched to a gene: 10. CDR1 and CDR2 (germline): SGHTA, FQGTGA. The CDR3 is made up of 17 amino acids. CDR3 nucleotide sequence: TGTGCCAGCAGCCCCACAAGGGACAGGGGGCGCGACACTGAAGCTTTCTTT. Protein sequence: CASSPTRDRGRDTEAFF.

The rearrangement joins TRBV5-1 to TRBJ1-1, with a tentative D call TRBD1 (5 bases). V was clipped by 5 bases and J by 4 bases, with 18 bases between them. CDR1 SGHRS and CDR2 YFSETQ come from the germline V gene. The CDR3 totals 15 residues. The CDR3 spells CASRGEWGMGTEAFF. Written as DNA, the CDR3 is TGCGCCAGCAGAGGTGAATGGGGGATGGGCACTGAAGCTTTCTTT.

CDR3 sequence reads: CASSQEGGHGANVLTF. CDR3 DNA: TGCGCCAGCAGCCAAGAGGGAGGGCATGGGGCCAACGTCCTGACTTTC. V is TRBV4-1 and J is TRBJ2-6, with 7 bases fitting TRBD2. Germline lookup yields CDR1 MGHRA and CDR2 YSYEKL. Losses at the gene ends were 0 bases for V and 3 bases for J; bases not matched to a gene: 2. CDR3 length equals 16 residues.

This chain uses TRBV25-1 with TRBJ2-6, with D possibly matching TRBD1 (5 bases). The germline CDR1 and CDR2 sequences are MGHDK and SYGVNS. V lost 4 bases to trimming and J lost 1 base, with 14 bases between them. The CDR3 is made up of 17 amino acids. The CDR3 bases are TGTGCCAGCAGTGTGGGGCCAAGAGGATCTGGGGCCAACGTCCTGACTTTC. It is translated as CASSVGPRGSGANVLTF.

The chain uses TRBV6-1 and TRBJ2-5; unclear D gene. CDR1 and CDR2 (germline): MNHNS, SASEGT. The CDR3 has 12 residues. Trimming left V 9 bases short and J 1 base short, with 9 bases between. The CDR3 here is CASAWSQETQYF. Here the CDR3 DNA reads TGTGCCAGTGCATGGTCCCAAGAGACCCAGTACTTC.

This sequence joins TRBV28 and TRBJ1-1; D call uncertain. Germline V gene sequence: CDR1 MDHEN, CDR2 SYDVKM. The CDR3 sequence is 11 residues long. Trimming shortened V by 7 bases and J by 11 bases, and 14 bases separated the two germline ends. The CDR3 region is CASTSRRGAFF. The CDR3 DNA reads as TGTGCCAGCACCTCCCGTAGAGGCGCTTTCTTT. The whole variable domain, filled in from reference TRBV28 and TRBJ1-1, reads DVKVTQSSRYLVKRTGEKVFLECVQDMDHENMFWYRQDPGLGLRLIYFSYDVKMKEKGDIPEGYSVSREKKERFSLILESASTNQTSMYLCASTSRRGAFFGQGTRLTVV.

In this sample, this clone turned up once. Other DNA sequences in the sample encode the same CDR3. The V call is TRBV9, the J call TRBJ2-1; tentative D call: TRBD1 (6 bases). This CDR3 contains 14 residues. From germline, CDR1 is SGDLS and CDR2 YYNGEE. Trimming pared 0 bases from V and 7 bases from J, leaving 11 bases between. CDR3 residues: CASSVAGAGNEQFF. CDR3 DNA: TGTGCCAGCAGCGTAGCAGGGGCCGGGAATGAGCAGTTCTTC. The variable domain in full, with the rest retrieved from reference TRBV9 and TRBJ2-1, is DSGVTQTPKHLITATGQRVTLRCSPRSGDLSVYWYQQSLDQGLQFLIQYYNGEERAKGNILERFSAQQFPDLHSELNLSSLELGDSALYFCASSVAGAGNEQFFGPGTRLTVL.

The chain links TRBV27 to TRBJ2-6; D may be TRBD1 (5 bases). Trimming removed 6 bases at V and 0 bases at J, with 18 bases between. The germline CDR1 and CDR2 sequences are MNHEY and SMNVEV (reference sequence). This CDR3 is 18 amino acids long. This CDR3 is CASRMLGQGYSGANVLTF. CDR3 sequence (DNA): TGTGCCAGCAGGATGCTGGGGCAGGGTTACTCTGGGGCCAACGTCCTGACTTTC.

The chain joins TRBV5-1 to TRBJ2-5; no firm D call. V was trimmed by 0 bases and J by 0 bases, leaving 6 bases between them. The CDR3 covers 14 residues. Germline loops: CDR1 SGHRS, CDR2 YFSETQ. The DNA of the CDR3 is TGCGCCAGCAGCTTGGAAACAAACCAAGAGACCCAGTACTTC. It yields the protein CASSLETNQETQYF.

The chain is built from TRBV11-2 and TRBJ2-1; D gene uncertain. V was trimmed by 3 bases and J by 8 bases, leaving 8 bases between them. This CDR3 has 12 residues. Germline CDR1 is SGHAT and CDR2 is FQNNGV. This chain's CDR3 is CASSLTSDEQFF. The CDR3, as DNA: TGTGCCAGCAGCTTGACGAGCGATGAGCAGTTCTTC.

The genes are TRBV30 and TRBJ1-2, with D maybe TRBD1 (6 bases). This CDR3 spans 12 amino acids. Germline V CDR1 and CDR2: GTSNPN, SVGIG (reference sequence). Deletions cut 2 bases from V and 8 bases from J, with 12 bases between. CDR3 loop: CAWSRDTVGYTF. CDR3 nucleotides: TGTGCCTGGAGTCGGGACACGGTAGGCTACACCTTC.

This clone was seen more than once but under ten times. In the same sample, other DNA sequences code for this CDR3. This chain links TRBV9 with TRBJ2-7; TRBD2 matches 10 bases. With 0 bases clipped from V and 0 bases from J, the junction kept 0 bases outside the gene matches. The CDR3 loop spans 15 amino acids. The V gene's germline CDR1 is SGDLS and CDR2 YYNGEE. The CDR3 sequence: CASSVGTSGSYEQYF. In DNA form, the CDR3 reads TGTGCCAGCAGCGTAGGGACTAGCGGCTCCTACGAGCAGTACTTC.

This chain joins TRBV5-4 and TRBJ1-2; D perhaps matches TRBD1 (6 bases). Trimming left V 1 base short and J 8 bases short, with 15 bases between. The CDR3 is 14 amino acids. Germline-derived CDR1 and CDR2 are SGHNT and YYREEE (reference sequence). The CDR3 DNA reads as TGTGCCAGCAGCTTGAGGGGTACAGGGAAAGGCTACACCTTC. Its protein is CASSLRGTGKGYTF. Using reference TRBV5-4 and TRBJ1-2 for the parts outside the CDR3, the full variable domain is ETGVTQSPTHLIKTRGQQVTLRCSSQSGHNTVSWYQQALGQGPQFIFQYYREEENGRGNFPPRFSGLQFPNYSSELNVNALELDDSALYLCASSLRGTGKGYTFGSGTRLTVV.

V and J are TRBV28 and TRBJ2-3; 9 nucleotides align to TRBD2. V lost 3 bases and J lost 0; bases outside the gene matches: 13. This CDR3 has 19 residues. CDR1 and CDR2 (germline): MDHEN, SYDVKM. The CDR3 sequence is CASSFGMPSGDSSTDTQYF. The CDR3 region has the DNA TGTGCCAGCAGTTTCGGTATGCCTAGCGGGGACTCTAGCACAGATACGCAGTATTTT.

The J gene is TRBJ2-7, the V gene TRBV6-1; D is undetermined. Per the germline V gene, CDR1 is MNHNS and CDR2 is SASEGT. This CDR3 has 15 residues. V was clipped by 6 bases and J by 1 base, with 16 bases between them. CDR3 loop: CASRVASRASYEQYF. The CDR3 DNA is TGTGCCAGCAGAGTGGCTAGTAGGGCATCCTACGAGCAGTACTTC.

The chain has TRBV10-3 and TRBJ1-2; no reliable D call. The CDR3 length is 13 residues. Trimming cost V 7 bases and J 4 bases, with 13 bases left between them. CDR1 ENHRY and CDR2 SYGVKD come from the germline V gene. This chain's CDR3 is CAIKITEGYGYTF. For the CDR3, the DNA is TGTGCCATCAAGATCACAGAGGGCTATGGCTACACCTTC.

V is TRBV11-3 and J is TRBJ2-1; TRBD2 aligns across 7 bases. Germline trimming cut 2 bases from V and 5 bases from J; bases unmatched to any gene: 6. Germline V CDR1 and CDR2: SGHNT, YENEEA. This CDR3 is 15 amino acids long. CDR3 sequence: CASSLNGRYNNEQFF. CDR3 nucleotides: TGTGCCAGCAGCTTAAACGGGAGGTACAACAATGAGCAGTTCTTC.

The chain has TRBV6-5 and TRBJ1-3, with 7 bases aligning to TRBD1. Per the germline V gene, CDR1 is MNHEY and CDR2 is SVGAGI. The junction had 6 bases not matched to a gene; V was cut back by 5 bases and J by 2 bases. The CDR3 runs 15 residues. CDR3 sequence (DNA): TGTGCCAGCAGTCGGACGCAGGGGGCTGGAAACACCATATATTTT. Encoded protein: CASSRTQGAGNTIYF.

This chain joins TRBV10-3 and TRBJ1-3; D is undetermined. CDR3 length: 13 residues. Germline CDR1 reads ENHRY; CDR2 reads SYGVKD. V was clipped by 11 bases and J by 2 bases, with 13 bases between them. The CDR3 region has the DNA TGTGCCTCGTCAGGAGTAGCTGGAAACACCATATATTTT. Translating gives CASSGVAGNTIYF.

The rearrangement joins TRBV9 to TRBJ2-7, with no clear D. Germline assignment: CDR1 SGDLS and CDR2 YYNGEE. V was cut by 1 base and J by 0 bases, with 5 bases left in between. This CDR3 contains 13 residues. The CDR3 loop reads CASSVLPSYEQYF. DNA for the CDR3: TGTGCCAGCAGCGTACTTCCCTCCTACGAGCAGTACTTC. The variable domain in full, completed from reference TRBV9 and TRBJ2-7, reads DSGVTQTPKHLITATGQRVTLRCSPRSGDLSVYWYQQSLDQGLQFLIQYYNGEERAKGNILERFSAQQFPDLHSELNLSSLELGDSALYFCASSVLPSYEQYFGPGTRLTVT.

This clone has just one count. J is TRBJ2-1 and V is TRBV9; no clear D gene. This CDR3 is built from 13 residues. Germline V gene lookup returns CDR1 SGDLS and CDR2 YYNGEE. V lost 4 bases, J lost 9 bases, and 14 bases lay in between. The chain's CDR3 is CASSQTDRSEQFF. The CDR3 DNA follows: TGTGCCAGCAGCCAAACCGACCGAAGTGAGCAGTTCTTC.

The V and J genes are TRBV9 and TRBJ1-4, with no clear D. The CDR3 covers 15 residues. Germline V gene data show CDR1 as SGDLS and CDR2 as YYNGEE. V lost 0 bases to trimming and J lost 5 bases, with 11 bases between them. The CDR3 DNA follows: TGTGCCAGCAGCGTAGGTGATAGGCCAAATGAAAAACTGTTTTTT. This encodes CASSVGDRPNEKLFF.

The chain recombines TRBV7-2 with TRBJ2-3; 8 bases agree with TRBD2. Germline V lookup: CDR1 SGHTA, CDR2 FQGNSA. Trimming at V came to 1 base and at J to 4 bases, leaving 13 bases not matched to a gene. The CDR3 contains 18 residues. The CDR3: CASSLDVSGRGAPDTQYF. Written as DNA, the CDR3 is TGTGCCAGCAGCTTAGATGTAAGCGGGCGGGGGGCCCCAGATACGCAGTATTTT.

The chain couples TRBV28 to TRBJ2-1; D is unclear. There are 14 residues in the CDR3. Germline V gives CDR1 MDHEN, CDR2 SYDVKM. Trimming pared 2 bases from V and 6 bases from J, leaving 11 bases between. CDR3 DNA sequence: TGTGCCAGCAGTTTAGTCCTGTCTTTCAATGAGCAGTTCTTC. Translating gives CASSLVLSFNEQFF.

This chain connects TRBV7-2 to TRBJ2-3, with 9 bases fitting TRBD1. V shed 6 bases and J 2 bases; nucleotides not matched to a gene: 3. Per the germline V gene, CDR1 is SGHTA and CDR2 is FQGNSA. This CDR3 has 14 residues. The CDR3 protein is CASSRDRDTDTQYF. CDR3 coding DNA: TGTGCCAGCAGTAGGGACAGGGACACAGATACGCAGTATTTT.